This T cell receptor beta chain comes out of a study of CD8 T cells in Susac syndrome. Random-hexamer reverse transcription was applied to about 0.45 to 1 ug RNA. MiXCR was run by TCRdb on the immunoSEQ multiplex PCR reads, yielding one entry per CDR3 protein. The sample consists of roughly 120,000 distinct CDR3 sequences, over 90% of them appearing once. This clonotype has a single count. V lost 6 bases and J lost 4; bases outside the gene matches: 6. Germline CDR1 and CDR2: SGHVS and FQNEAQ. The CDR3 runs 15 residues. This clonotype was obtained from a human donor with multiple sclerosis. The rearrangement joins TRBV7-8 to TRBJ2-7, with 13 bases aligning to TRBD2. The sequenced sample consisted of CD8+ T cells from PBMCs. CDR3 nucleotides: TGTGCCAGCAGAGCACTAGCGGGGGGGGTTTACGAGCAGTACTTC. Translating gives CASRALAGGVYEQYF.